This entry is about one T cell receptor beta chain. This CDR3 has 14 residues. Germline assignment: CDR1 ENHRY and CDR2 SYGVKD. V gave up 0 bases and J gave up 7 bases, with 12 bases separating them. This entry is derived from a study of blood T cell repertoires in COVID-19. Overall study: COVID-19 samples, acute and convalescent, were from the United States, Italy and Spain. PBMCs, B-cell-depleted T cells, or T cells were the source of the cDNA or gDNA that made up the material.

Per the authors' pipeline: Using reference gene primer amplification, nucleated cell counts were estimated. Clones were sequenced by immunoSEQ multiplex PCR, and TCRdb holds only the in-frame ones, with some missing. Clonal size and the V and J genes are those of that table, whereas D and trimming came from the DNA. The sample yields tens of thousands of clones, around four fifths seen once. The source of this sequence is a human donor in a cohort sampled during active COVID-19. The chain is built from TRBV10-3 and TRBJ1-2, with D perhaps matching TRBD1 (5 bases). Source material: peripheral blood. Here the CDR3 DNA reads TGTGCCATCAGTGAGTCGAACGGGGGAGGTGGCTACACCTTC. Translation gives CAISESNGGGGYTF.